The 5 T cell receptor beta chains in this list originate from one sample, sequenced in a study of T cells in localized non-small cell lung cancer. This table comes from immunoSEQ multiplex PCR, and its TCRdb copy is limited to in-frame clones, with some not included. Of about 70,000 clones listed, 80% to 90% are singletons. The source material was peripheral blood, sampled before any cancer treatment. The receptors were gathered from a male donor at least 60 years old with stage III squamous cell lung carcinoma.

CDR3 amino acids: CASSHQGSQETQYF. CDR3 DNA sequence: TGTGCCAGCAGCCACCAGGGGTCCCAAGAGACCCAGTACTTC. The chain carries TRBV5-4 and TRBJ2-5; a possible D gene is TRBD1 (6 bases). V lost 4 bases, J lost 1 base, and 11 bases lay in between. The CDR3 spans 14 residues. CDR1 and CDR2 (germline): SGHNT, YYREEE (reference sequence). The full variable domain, completed using reference TRBV5-4 and TRBJ2-5, is ETGVTQSPTHLIKTRGQQVTLRCSSQSGHNTVSWYQQALGQGPQFIFQYYREEENGRGNFPPRFSGLQFPNYSSELNVNALELDDSALYLCASSHQGSQETQYFGPGTRLLVL.

This clone was found once. V and J are TRBV10-3 and TRBJ2-7; the D gene is possibly TRBD1 (6 bases). The CDR3 covers 14 residues. V was shortened by 7 bases and J by 0 bases, with 13 bases between the two germline ends. Germline CDR1 ENHRY, CDR2 SYGVKD. The DNA for the CDR3 is TGTGCCATCAAACCCGGGACACCCTCCTACGAGCAGTACTTC. It is translated as CAIKPGTPSYEQYF.

The rearrangement links TRBV29-1 to TRBJ2-5, with D possibly called TRBD1 or TRBD2 (6 bases each). Germline CDR1 SQVTM, CDR2 ANQGSEA. CDR3 length equals 15 residues. The V end lost 2 bases, the J end lost 4 bases, and 17 bases lay between the germline ends. This CDR3 reads CSVEIGRGGGETQYF. The CDR3 nucleotides are TGCAGCGTTGAAATCGGCAGGGGAGGAGGAGAGACCCAGTACTTC.

The chain links TRBV5-1 to TRBJ1-2; 9 positions agree with TRBD1. V was clipped by 0 bases and J by 2 bases; unmatched bases: 8. The V gene's germline CDR1 is SGHRS and CDR2 YFSETQ. The CDR3 length is 17 residues. This chain's CDR3 is CASSLGGFGTGNYGYTF. The CDR3 bases are TGCGCCAGCAGCTTGGGGGGTTTTGGGACAGGGAACTATGGCTACACCTTC. Together with reference TRBV5-1 and TRBJ1-2, the CDR3 gives the full variable domain: KAGVTQTPRYLIKTRGQQVTLSCSPISGHRSVSWYQQTPGQGLQFLFEYFSETQRNKGNFPGRFSGRQFSNSRSEMNVSTLELGDSALYLCASSLGGFGTGNYGYTFGSGTRLTVV.

This clone appeared once. The chain uses TRBV4-1 and TRBJ2-1, with 10 positions matching TRBD1. V lost 1 base and J lost 8; bases outside the gene matches: 8. The CDR3 contains 16 residues. The V gene's germline CDR1 is MGHRA and CDR2 YSYEKL. Written as DNA, the CDR3 is TGCGCCAGCAGCCAAGCCGGGACAGGGGTTTTGGATGAGCAGTTCTTC. Translation: CASSQAGTGVLDEQFF.